This T cell receptor (beta chain) was captured in a study of CD8+CD57+ T cells in acquired aplastic anemia. Overall study results and limits: Patients shared 25 to 30 CD8+ CDR3 sequences with controls.

According to the study, genomic DNA was the template for TCR beta VDJ and CDR3 profiling. From the reads, TCRdb called clonotypes with MiXCR, one entry per CDR3 protein. Among fewer than 200,000 distinct CDR3 sequences listed, approximately 48% were seen once. Those patients picked for sequencing had displayed CD8+CD57+ cell expansion on flow cytometry. Concerning this clonotype: No antigen is known for it.

The germline V gene encodes CDR1 SGHTA and CDR2 FQGNSA. The CDR3 extends over 15 amino acids. V lost 4 bases to trimming and J lost 3 bases; unmatched junction nucleotides: 3. Sequencing used sorted CD4+, CD8+, or CD8+CD57+ T cells (not recorded which) from PBMCs. The chain links TRBV7-2 to TRBJ2-7; TRBD2 agrees at 13 bases. The receptor was isolated from a human donor with aplastic anemia. The CDR3 loop reads CASSWTSGGHYEQYF. The CDR3 DNA reads as TGTGCCAGCAGCTGGACTAGCGGGGGACACTACGAGCAGTACTTC.